This T cell receptor beta chain was captured in a study of CD8 T cells in ankylosing spondylitis. Findings of the study overall: There were earlier reports of some motif variants in reactive arthritis synovial fluid and blood.

One entry per CDR3 protein results from TCRdb running MiXCR on the 5' RACE reads. The sample records about 170,000 distinct CDR3 sequences, approximately 16% being singletons. Germline V lookup: CDR1 KGHDR, CDR2 SFDVKD. The germline V and J ends were trimmed by 5 bases and 3 bases, with 12 bases remaining between them. The CDR3 runs 15 residues. This clonotype appeared many times. What it recognizes is unknown. The chain has TRBV24-1 and TRBJ2-2, with a possible D match to TRBD1 (5 bases). The sequenced sample consisted of blood, either unsorted or a sorted T cell fraction (not recorded which). The receptor was isolated from a male donor with ankylosing spondylitis or in good health (not recorded which). CDR3 residues: CATSGLRTHTGELFF. As DNA, the CDR3 is TGTGCCACCAGTGGCTTGAGGACACACACCGGGGAGCTGTTTTTT.